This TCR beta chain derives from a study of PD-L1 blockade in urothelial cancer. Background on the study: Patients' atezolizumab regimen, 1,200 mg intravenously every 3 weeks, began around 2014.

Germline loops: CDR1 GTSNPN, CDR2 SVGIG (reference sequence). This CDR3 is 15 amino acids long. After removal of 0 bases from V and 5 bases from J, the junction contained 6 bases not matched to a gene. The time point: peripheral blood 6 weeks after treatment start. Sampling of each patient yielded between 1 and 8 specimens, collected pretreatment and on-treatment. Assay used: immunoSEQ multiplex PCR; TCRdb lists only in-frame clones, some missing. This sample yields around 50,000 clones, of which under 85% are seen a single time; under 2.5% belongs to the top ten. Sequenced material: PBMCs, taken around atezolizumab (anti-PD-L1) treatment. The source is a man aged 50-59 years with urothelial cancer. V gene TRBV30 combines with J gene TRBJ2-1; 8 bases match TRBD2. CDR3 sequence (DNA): TGTGCCTGGAGTGTCATAGGCGGGAGGAACAATGAGCAGTTCTTC. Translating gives CAWSVIGGRNNEQFF.